This T cell receptor beta chain was captured by sequencing in a study of T cell changes during pregnancy in multiple sclerosis. Produced via immunoSEQ multiplex PCR; TCRdb's table is partial and in-frame only. The profile shows 95,000 to 110,000 clones, roughly 92% of them singletons. The CDR3 covers 14 residues. Germline V CDR1 and CDR2: SGHTA, FQGNSA. V shed 3 bases and J 2 bases; nucleotides not matched to a gene: 2. Sequencing was performed on peripheral blood, taken after pregnancy. The sequence derives from a female donor with multiple sclerosis, enrolled in a pregnancy study. V is TRBV7-2 and J is TRBJ2-7, with 9 bases that match TRBD2. CDR3 loop: CASSFLAGPYEQYF. CDR3 bases: TGTGCCAGCAGCTTTCTAGCGGGGCCCTACGAGCAGTACTTC.